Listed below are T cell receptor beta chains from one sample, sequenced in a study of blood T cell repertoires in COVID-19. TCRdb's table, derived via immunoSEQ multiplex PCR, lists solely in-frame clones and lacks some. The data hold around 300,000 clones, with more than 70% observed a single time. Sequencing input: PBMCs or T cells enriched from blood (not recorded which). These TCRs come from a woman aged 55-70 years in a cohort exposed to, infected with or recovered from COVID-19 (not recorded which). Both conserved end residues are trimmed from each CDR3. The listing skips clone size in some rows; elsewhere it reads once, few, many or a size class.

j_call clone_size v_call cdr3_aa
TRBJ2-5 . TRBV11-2 ASSFTAGGKETQY
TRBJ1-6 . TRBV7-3 ASSLRQGNSPLH
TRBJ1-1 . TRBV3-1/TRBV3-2 ASSQGRGTEAF
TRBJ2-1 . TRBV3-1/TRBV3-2 ASSYMTSYNEQF
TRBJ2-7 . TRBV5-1 ASSFDRGDEQY
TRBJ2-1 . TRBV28 ASSLLAGSQF
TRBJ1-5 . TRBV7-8 ASSHEPGQGNQPQH
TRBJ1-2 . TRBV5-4 ASTVQDIGYT
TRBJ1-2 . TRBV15 ATSRDQGAGAYT
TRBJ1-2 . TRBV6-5 ASTVTGNYGYT
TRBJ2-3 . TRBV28 ASSQTGTSANTQY
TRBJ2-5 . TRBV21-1 ASKSSGSGETQY
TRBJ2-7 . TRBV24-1 ATSLGTSNEQY
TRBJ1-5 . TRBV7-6 ASSLIGGPNNQPQH
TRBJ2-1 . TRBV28 ASSFMTSGPNEQF
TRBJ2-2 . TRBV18 ASSRTGELF
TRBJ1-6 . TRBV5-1 ASSGQGDNSPLH
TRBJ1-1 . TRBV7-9 ASSLTGGKNTEAF
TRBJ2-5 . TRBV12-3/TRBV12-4 ANMGRRQETQY
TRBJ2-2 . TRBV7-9 ASSSGQGNTGELF
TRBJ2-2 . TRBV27 ASRLAGLTGELF
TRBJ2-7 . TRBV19 ASSVLADNYEQY
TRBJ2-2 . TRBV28 AHSRELF
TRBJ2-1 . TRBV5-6 ASSLEGSGRRLNEQF
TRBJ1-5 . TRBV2 ASRGTGSNQPQH
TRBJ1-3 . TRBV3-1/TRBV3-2 ASSQWEFEGDTIY
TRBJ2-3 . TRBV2 ASSSGTSGRAGTQY
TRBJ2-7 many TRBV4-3 ASSQEGTSGNHEQY
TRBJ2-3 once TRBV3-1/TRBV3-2 ASSSRTSTDTQY
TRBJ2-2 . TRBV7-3 ASSSSTASVSTGELF
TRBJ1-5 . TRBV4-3 ASSQERGQPQH
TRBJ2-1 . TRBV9 ASSVWVADNEQF
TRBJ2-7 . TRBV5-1 ASSLAGGAGAYEQY
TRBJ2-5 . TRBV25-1 ASSPLGTSGNWLETQY
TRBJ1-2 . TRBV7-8 ASSLATGTGTGYT
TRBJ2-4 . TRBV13 ASSLGSKLPN
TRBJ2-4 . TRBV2 ASSEALGSGRDRNIQY
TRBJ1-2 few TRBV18 ASSPQEGQNYGYT
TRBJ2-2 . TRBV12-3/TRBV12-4 ASRVGGTGELF
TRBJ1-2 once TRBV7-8 ASSLIFRGRDGYT
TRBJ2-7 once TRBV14 ASSPLGGSGQY
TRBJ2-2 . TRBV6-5 ASKQGALPGELF
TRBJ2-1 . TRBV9 ASSAIAGGPLDEQF
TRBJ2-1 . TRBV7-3 ASSLTRGSGSEQF
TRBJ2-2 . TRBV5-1 ASSRTGQPYTGELF
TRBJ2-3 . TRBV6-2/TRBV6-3 ASRPSPLGLAGTDTQY
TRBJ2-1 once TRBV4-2 ASSLGLAGRYNEQF
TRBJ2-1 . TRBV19 ASSRLAGVGGYNEQF